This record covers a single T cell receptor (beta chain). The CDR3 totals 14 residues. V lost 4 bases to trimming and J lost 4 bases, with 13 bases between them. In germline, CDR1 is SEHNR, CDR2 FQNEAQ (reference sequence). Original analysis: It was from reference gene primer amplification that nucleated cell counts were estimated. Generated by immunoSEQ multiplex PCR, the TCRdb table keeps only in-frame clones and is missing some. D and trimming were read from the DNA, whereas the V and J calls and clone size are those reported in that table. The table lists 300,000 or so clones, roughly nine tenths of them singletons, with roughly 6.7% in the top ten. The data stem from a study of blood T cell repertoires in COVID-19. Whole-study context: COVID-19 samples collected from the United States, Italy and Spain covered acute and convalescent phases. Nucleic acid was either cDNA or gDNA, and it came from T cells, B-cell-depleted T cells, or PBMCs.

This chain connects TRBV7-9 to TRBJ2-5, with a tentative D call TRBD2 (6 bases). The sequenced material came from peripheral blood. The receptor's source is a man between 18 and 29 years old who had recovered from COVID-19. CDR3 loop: CASSSLLAPETQYF. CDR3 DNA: TGTGCCAGCAGCTCTCTACTAGCCCCAGAGACCCAGTACTTC.